A single sample is the source of the 5 T cell receptor beta chains below, sequenced in a study of blood T cell repertoires in COVID-19 (TCRdb year 2020). Receptor libraries were prepared by the immunoSEQ multiplex PCR assay. Drawn from immuneACCESS, this table holds only the in-frame rearrangements with V and J called that TCRdb kept. Clones are partly lost; checked studies trace under half to an unresolved V gene and leave the rest unexplained. The sample contains roughly 150,000 clones, approximately 80% of them found a single time. Approximately 5.1% of the sample is held by the ten biggest clonotypes. Sequencing was performed on PBMCs or T cells enriched from blood (not recorded which). The receptors stem from a man between 65 and 79 years old who had been exposed to COVID-19.

There are a few counts of this clone. The chain recombines TRBV28 with TRBJ2-7; 7 bases match TRBD1. CDR3 size: 15 residues. Unmatched junction bases numbered 18, after V lost 6 bases and J lost 10 bases. Germline V CDR1 and CDR2: MDHEN, SYDVKM. CDR3 loop: CASSPGTANPVDQYF. In DNA, the CDR3 is TGTGCCAGCAGCCCCGGGACAGCTAACCCCGTCGATCAGTACTTC.

V usage is TRBV29-1 and J usage is TRBJ1-5; 9 bases are a match to TRBD1. CDR1 and CDR2 from the germline V gene are SQVTM and ANQGSEA. CDR3 length: 13 residues. V dropped 6 bases and J dropped 4; count of bases not matched to a gene: 4. The CDR3 loop is CSVGTGTNQPQHF. CDR3 nucleotides: TGCAGCGTAGGGACAGGGACAAATCAGCCCCAGCATTTT.

CDR3 sequence: CSAQDSYTF. CDR3 DNA: TGCAGTGCCCAGGACTCCTACACCTTC. The chain joins TRBV20-1 to TRBJ1-2, with D unclear. V dropped 6 bases and J dropped 10 bases, with 9 bases sitting between them. Germline V CDR1 and CDR2: DFQATT, SNEGSKA (reference sequence). This CDR3 is 9 amino acids long.

The chain is built from TRBV3-1 (or the pseudogene TRBV3-2) and TRBJ2-3; 11 nucleotides line up with TRBD2. The trim removed 3 bases at V and 3 bases at J, leaving 5 bases unmatched. Germline V gene lookup returns CDR1 LGHDT and CDR2 YNNKEL (reference sequence). The CDR3 runs to 16 residues. CDR3 DNA sequence: TGTGCCAGCAGCCACTTTAGCGGGGGGGCAACAGATACGCAGTATTTT. This encodes CASSHFSGGATDTQYF.

The V and J genes are TRBV14 and TRBJ2-4; D might be TRBD2 (6 bases). The CDR3 is 14 residues long. V shed 3 bases and J shed 5 bases, with 11 bases lying between them. The V gene's germline CDR1 is SGHDN and CDR2 FVKESK. The CDR3 DNA follows: TGTGCCAGCAGCCAGCGGCGGGAAGAAAACATTCAGTACTTC. This gives the protein CASSQRREENIQYF.